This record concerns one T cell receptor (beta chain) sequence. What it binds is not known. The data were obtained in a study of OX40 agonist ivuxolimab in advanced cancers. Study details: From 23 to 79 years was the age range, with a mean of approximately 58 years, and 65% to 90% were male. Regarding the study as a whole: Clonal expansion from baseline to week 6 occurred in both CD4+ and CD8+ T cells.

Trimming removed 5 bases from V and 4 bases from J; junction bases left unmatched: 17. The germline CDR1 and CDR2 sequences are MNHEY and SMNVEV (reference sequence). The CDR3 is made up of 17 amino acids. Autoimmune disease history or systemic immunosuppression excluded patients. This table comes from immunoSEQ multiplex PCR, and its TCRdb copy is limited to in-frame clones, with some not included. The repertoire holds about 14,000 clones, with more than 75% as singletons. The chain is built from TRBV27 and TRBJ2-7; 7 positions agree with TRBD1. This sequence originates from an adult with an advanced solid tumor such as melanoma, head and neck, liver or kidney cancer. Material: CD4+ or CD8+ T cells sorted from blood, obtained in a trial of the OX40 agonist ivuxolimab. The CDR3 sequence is CASSPPWTGPRAYEQYF. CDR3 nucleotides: TGTGCCAGCAGTCCCCCATGGACAGGACCTCGGGCTTACGAGCAGTACTTC.